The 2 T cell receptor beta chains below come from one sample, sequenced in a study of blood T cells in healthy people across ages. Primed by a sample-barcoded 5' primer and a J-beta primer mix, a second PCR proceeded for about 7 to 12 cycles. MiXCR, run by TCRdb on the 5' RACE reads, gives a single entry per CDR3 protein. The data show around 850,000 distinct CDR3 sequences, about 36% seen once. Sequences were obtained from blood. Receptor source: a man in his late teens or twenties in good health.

The CDR3 coding sequence is TGTGCCAGCAGTTCCTCAGGGAGGGTCACTAATGAAAAACTGTTTTTT. It translates to CASSSSGRVTNEKLFF. J is TRBJ1-4 and V is TRBV28, with a weak D call TRBD1 (5 bases). CDR3 length: 16 residues. Per germline, CDR1 MDHEN and CDR2 SYDVKM. The V gene lost 4 bases and the J gene lost 2 bases, with 14 bases spanning the gap.

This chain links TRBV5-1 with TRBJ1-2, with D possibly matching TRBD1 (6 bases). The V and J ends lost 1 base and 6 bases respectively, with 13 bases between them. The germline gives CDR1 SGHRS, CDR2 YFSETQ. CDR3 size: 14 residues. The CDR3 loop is CASSLYGRGDGYTF. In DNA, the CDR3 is TGCGCCAGCAGCTTGTATGGCAGGGGAGATGGCTACACCTTC.